The T cell receptor (beta chain) described here comes from a study of blood T cell repertoires in COVID-19. Study-wide background: The study drew acute and convalescent COVID-19 samples from the United States, Italy and Spain. The cDNA or gDNA used as material had been derived from T cells, B-cell-depleted T cells, or PBMCs.

To note about this clone: Other nucleotide sequences from this sample produce the same CDR3.

Original analysis: Amplifying reference gene primers gave estimates of nucleated cell counts. TCRdb's table, derived via immunoSEQ multiplex PCR, lists solely in-frame clones and lacks some. V and J calls and clone size follow that table, whereas D and trimming were derived from the DNA. Altogether roughly 60,000 clones are present, around 84% being singletons, with the ten largest covering more than 0.9%. The CDR3 extends over 15 amino acids. Germline V CDR1 and CDR2: SGHNT, YYREEE (reference sequence). Germline trimming cut 4 bases from V and 6 bases from J; bases unmatched to any gene: 9. The TCR was taken from a man aged 65-85 years with acute or convalescent COVID-19. The sequenced sample consisted of peripheral blood. The rearrangement links TRBV5-4 to TRBJ1-5, with TRBD1 matching over 8 bases. CDR3 sequence: CASSPGQGAGQPQHF. CDR3 in DNA: TGTGCCAGCAGCCCCGGTCAGGGGGCGGGTCAGCCCCAGCATTTT.